This T cell receptor (beta chain) was sequenced for a study of CD8 T cells in Susac syndrome (dated 2019 in TCRdb). Some background on the complete study: Whether CD8+ T cell activation and differentiation in Susac syndrome was antigen driven was tested using repertoire sequencing. The study compared CD8+ T cell repertoire clonality among 12 healthy donors, around 14 Susac syndrome patients and roughly 16 multiple sclerosis patients.

Peripheral blood CD8+ and CD4+ T cells from healthy donors, Susac syndrome patients and multiple sclerosis patients were profiled by high-throughput TCR beta sequencing. Healthy donors were included as age- and sex-matched controls. Bulk CD8+ and CD4+ T cells were purified by magnetic negative isolation, while CD8+ TEMRA cells were enriched using FACS. Blood was drawn into EDTA tubes, processed within 24 hours, and PBMCs were isolated by density gradient centrifugation. PBMCs intended for TCR sequencing were cryopreserved in liquid nitrogen and were subsequently thawed in a 37 degrees C water bath. Purity of sorted or isolated CD4+, CD8+ and CD8+ TEMRA cells was at least 90%. RNA was extracted with the RNeasy kit and roughly 0.45 to 1 ug was reverse transcribed using random hexamers. The immunoSEQ multiplex PCR assay, covering 54 Vbeta and 13 Jbeta segments, was used to amplify TCR beta CDR3 regions. PCR amplification bias was corrected using a synthetic template baseline for primer optimization and computational correction. Processing in the source paper ran as follows. Reads were assigned to V, D and J genes according to IMGT and analyzed in immunoSEQ Analyzer, with only productive sequences retained. Clonality was computed as one minus Shannon entropy normalized by log2 of the number of productive unique sequences. For each patient and control, public and private clones were evaluated within the 100 most prevalent clones. Susac-specific clones were defined as absent from healthy and MS cohorts, 1052 published viral clones and other ImmuneACCESS disease sequences. The public sequencing data were trimmed at Q25 with fastp and processed into clonotypes with MiXCR by TCRdb, which kept only in-frame beta chains. Each entry merges the rows of one CDR3 protein and shows their most common DNA and genes. The V and J calls come from TCRdb's annotation, not from the publication. The sample contains about 22,000 distinct CDR3 sequences, around 92% of them found a single time. The ten most abundant clones make up 0.25% to 0.3% of the sample.

The CDR3 runs 15 residues from the cysteine to the phenylalanine. This entry keeps only the CDR3 DNA: 45 bases, framed from base 1. Taken from the germline V gene, the CDR1 and CDR2 loops are SNHLY and FYNNEI. Germline trimming amounts to 3 bases on V and 0 bases on J, with 0 as the count of junction bases outside the gene matches. Overall results and qualifications from the work: The number of individuals in the TCR sequencing and HLA analysis was recognized as being relatively small.

A note on this clonotype: What this receptor recognizes is not known. No quality values exist for individual bases; no much larger clone is one base distant.

The sequence links TRBV2 to TRBJ2-2; a stretch of 8 junction bases matches TRBD2. The clonotype was recovered from a human donor in good health. The material sequenced was CD8+ T cells from PBMCs. The CDR3 corresponds to CASSDGGANTGELFF. The DNA sequence reads TGTGCCAGCAGTGACGGGGGGGCGAACACCGGGGAGCTGTTTTTT.